Presented here are 30 T cell receptor beta chains from one specimen sequenced in a study of T cell responses to AZD1222 COVID-19 vaccine. Profiling relied on immunoSEQ multiplex PCR, and the TCRdb table lists in-frame clones only, not all of them. Found here are some 150,000 clones, 70% to 90% of them singletons; the top ten hold 7.9%. Sequencing was performed on peripheral blood, taken 28 days after the second dose of the MenACWY control vaccine. The receptors were sampled from an adult who received the MenACWY meningococcal vaccine as a control.

The rearrangement links TRBV3-1 (or the pseudogene TRBV3-2) to TRBJ2-7; D tentatively fits TRBD1 or TRBD2 (5 bases each). The CDR3 sequence is 14 residues long. CDR1 LGHDT and CDR2 YNNKEL come from the germline V gene (reference sequence). V was cut by 0 bases and J by 0 bases, with 6 bases left in between. The chain's CDR3 is CASSQDGTSYEQYF. CDR3 nucleotides: TGTGCCAGCAGCCAAGACGGGACCTCCTACGAGCAGTACTTC.

This rearrangement joins TRBV6-2 or TRBV6-3 to TRBJ1-1; D is uncertain. The CDR3 has 14 residues. Looked up from germline, CDR1 is MNHEY and CDR2 is SVGEGT. V lost 4 bases, J lost 1 base, and 10 bases lay in between. In nucleotides, the CDR3 is TGTGCCAGCAGTTTGAGGGCAGGGAACACTGAAGCTTTCTTT. This gives the protein CASSLRAGNTEAFF.

The chain is built from TRBV4-2 and TRBJ2-1; TRBD1 agrees at 9 bases. Trimming took 5 bases from V and 7 from J; bases not matched to a gene: 9. Germline V gene sequence: CDR1 LGHNA, CDR2 YNFKEQ. The length of the CDR3 is 15 residues. The DNA for the CDR3 is TGTGCCAGCAGCGTAACAGGGGGCGGGTTTAATGAGCAGTTCTTC. Residues: CASSVTGGGFNEQFF.

This chain links TRBV4-1 with TRBJ1-1, with D possibly matching TRBD1 (6 bases). The CDR3 has 14 residues. V was trimmed by 8 bases and J by 4 bases, leaving 17 bases between them. Germline lookup yields CDR1 MGHRA and CDR2 YSYEKL. The CDR3 bases are TGCGCCAGCTTTGGATTGGGGGCGGGCACTGAAGCTTTCTTT. Translation: CASFGLGAGTEAFF.

The V gene is TRBV20-1, the J gene TRBJ1-1, with D possibly TRBD1 on 5 matching bases. Looked up from germline, CDR1 is DFQATT and CDR2 is SNEGSKA (reference sequence). The CDR3 consists of 13 residues. V was cut by 6 bases and J by 0 bases, with 11 bases left in between. The CDR3 region is CSASPGLNTEAFF. The DNA of the CDR3 is TGCAGTGCCAGTCCGGGGCTGAACACTGAAGCTTTCTTT.

This clone appeared a few times. The chain employs TRBV11-2 and TRBJ2-7; the match to TRBD1 covers 7 bases. V lost 6 bases, J lost 2 bases, and 4 bases stayed unmatched. The CDR3 consists of 13 residues. Germline V gene data show CDR1 as SGHAT and CDR2 as FQNNGV. Here the CDR3 reads CASRSTGAYEQYV. In DNA, the CDR3 is TGTGCCAGCAGATCCACAGGGGCCTACGAGCAGTACGTC.

The table lists this clone with a count of one. The chain recombines TRBV2 with TRBJ2-1; the D gene is possibly TRBD1 (6 bases). In germline, CDR1 is SNHLY, CDR2 FYNNEI. The CDR3 loop spans 14 amino acids. Trimming took 3 bases from V and 2 from J, leaving 8 bases between them. The CDR3 here is CASSDRTAYNEQFF. The DNA for the CDR3 is TGTGCCAGCAGTGACCGGACAGCCTACAATGAGCAGTTCTTC.

V is TRBV6-5 and J is TRBJ1-2, with D unresolved. The CDR3 consists of 13 residues. The V end lost 8 bases, the J end lost 9 bases, and 19 bases lay between the germline ends. CDR1 and CDR2 from the germline V gene are MNHEY and SVGAGI. CDR3 sequence reads: CASRGEPRLSYTF. In DNA form, the CDR3 reads TGTGCCAGCCGGGGTGAGCCCCGGTTGAGCTACACCTTC.

V is TRBV19 and J is TRBJ2-2, with D uncertain. The V end was cut by 5 bases, the J end by 0 bases, with 10 bases between. This CDR3 comprises 15 residues. In germline, CDR1 is LNHDA, CDR2 SQIVND (reference sequence). CDR3 coding DNA: TGTGCCAGTAGTTTCTCCCGGTCGAACACCGGGGAGCTGTTTTTT. Its protein is CASSFSRSNTGELFF.

The chain uses TRBV7-9 and TRBJ2-1; D not certain. Germline loops: CDR1 SEHNR, CDR2 FQNEAQ (reference sequence). V was cut by 5 bases and J by 8 bases, with 16 bases left in between. This CDR3 comprises 14 residues. CDR3 in amino acids: CASSPRALNDEQFF. In DNA form, the CDR3 reads TGTGCCAGCAGCCCCCGGGCCCTGAATGATGAGCAGTTCTTC.

The chain joins TRBV5-4 to TRBJ1-2; D is perhaps TRBD1 (6 bases). With 10 bases removed from V and 5 bases from J, the gap between germline ends came to 21 bases. The germline V gene encodes CDR1 SGHNT and CDR2 YYREEE (reference sequence). The CDR3 spans 14 residues. This chain's CDR3 is CAGQIPLPPYGYTF. CDR3 sequence (DNA): TGTGCCGGACAGATTCCCCTCCCTCCTTATGGCTACACCTTC.

The chain combines TRBV2 with TRBJ2-3; tentatively, D is TRBD2 (7 bases). The germline V and J ends were trimmed by 8 bases and 1 base, with 25 bases remaining between them. This CDR3 is 18 amino acids long. The germline CDR1 and CDR2 sequences are SNHLY and FYNNEI. The CDR3 sequence is CASVWGRGGALRTDTQYF. The CDR3, as DNA: TGTGCCAGCGTATGGGGCCGAGGGGGGGCTCTCCGCACAGATACGCAGTATTTT. The full variable domain, its missing parts supplied by reference TRBV2 and TRBJ2-3, is EPEVTQTPSHQVTQMGQEVILRCVPISNHLYFYWYRQILGQKVEFLVSFYNNEISEKSEIFDDQFSVERPDGSNFTLKIRSTKLEDSAMYFCASVWGRGGALRTDTQYFGPGTRLTVL.

The chain recombines TRBV19 with TRBJ2-7, with D unclear. Germline CDR1 is LNHDA and CDR2 is SQIVND (reference sequence). This CDR3 contains 13 residues. Trimming stripped 6 bases from V and 0 bases from J, with 9 bases between. The CDR3 nucleotides read TGTGCCAGTAGGGCCCGGAGCTCCTACGAGCAGTACTTC. Protein product: CASRARSSYEQYF.

This rearrangement joins TRBV5-1 to TRBJ2-1; no clear D gene. V lost 0 bases and J 4 bases, leaving 8 bases between the germline ends. The CDR3 covers 14 residues. Germline assignment: CDR1 SGHRS and CDR2 YFSETQ. In DNA, the CDR3 is TGCGCCAGCAGCTTGGATTGGGGATACAATGAGCAGTTCTTC. Translated: CASSLDWGYNEQFF.

The chain joins TRBV5-6 to TRBJ2-2; D unresolved. The CDR3 sequence is 13 residues long. Germline V CDR1 and CDR2: SGHDT, YYEEEE. V lost 0 bases and J 0 bases, leaving 0 bases between the germline ends. Here the CDR3 reads CASSLANTGELFF. CDR3 sequence (DNA): TGTGCCAGCAGCTTGGCGAACACCGGGGAGCTGTTTTTT.

V usage is TRBV21-1 and J usage is TRBJ2-3. TRBV21-1 is a pseudogene. CDR3 length: 17 amino acids. The CDR3 region has the DNA TGTGCCAGCAGCAAAGAGTACGGGGGCTACTGCACAGATACGCAGTATTTT. Translated, it gives CASSKEYGGYCTDTQYF.

The chain joins TRBV25-1 to TRBJ1-3; D is undetermined. CDR3 size: 16 residues. CDR1 is MGHDK and CDR2 is SYGVNS in the germline V gene. V lost 2 bases and J lost 0, with 11 bases in between. The CDR3 nucleotides are TGTGCCAGCAGTGAAGAGGGAGGCGGCTCTGGAAACACCATATATTTT. Translating gives CASSEEGGGSGNTIYF.

The chain joins TRBV6-5 to TRBJ2-2, with 7 bases identical to TRBD1. The CDR3 loop spans 13 amino acids. CDR1 and CDR2 (germline): MNHEY, SVGAGI. V lost 10 bases, J lost 6 bases, and 8 bases stayed unmatched. CDR3 loop: CAISTGESGELFF. CDR3 nucleotides: TGTGCCATTAGTACAGGGGAGTCCGGGGAGCTGTTTTTT.

V usage is TRBV5-4 and J usage is TRBJ2-3; D possibly corresponds to TRBD2 (6 bases). The CDR3 contains 14 residues. Trimming pared 4 bases from V and 6 bases from J, leaving 15 bases between. Per germline, CDR1 SGHNT and CDR2 YYREEE (reference sequence). In DNA, the CDR3 is TGTGCCAGCAGCCCGGGACGCGGGAAGGATACGCAGTATTTT. Protein: CASSPGRGKDTQYF. Supplemented by reference TRBV5-4 and TRBJ2-3, the full variable domain reads ETGVTQSPTHLIKTRGQQVTLRCSSQSGHNTVSWYQQALGQGPQFIFQYYREEENGRGNFPPRFSGLQFPNYSSELNVNALELDDSALYLCASSPGRGKDTQYFGPGTRLTVL.

This chain links TRBV5-1 with TRBJ1-2, with D unresolved. V lost 2 bases and J 4 bases, leaving 15 bases between the germline ends. The CDR3 totals 15 residues. Germline CDR1 and CDR2: SGHRS and YFSETQ. CDR3 sequence (DNA): TGCGCCAGCAGCTTCACCTACCGGGATTCCTATGGCTACACCTTC. Protein product: CASSFTYRDSYGYTF.

The CDR3 reads CASSSREIASGNTIYF. In nucleotides, the CDR3 is TGCGCCAGCAGCTCCCGGGAAATAGCCTCTGGAAACACCATATATTTT. The chain combines TRBV5-1 with TRBJ1-3; no clear D. CDR1 is SGHRS, CDR2 YFSETQ, per germline. V was pared by 3 bases and J by 0 bases, with 13 bases between. This CDR3 is built from 16 residues.

V gene TRBV2 combines with J gene TRBJ2-2; D is ambiguous. In germline, CDR1 is SNHLY, CDR2 FYNNEI. Between the trimmed V and J ends, which lost 2 bases and 3 bases, there was a span of 13 bases. This CDR3 spans 16 amino acids. The CDR3 sequence is CASSETPDGDTGELFF. The CDR3 bases are TGTGCCAGCAGTGAAACCCCGGATGGGGACACCGGGGAGCTGTTTTTT.

The V and J genes are TRBV6-5 and TRBJ2-6, with D hard to call. CDR3 length: 14 amino acids. Germline CDR1 is MNHEY and CDR2 is SVGAGI. V was cut by 7 bases and J by 5 bases, with 12 bases left in between. The CDR3 region is CASTPLARANVLTF. In nucleotides, the CDR3 is TGTGCCAGCACACCCTTAGCTCGGGCCAACGTCCTGACTTTC.

DNA for the CDR3: TGCAGCGTGGTTGGGACCTACGAGCAGTACTTC. Encoded protein: CSVVGTYEQYF. The chain combines TRBV29-1 with TRBJ2-7; D remains unclear. Germline values: CDR1 SQVTM, CDR2 ANQGSEA. The CDR3 runs to 11 residues. Trimming stripped 6 bases from V and 2 bases from J, with 8 bases between.

The chain links TRBV9 to TRBJ1-6, with 8 bases fitting TRBD1. Germline V gene data show CDR1 as SGDLS and CDR2 as YYNGEE. V lost 0 bases to trimming and J lost 14 bases; unmatched junction nucleotides: 10. The CDR3 runs to 15 residues. CDR3 sequence (DNA): TGTGCCAGCAGCGTAGGGACAGGGCCTTGGGGGTCCCTCCACTTT. Protein: CASSVGTGPWGSLHF. Based on the CDR3 plus reference TRBV9 and TRBJ1-6, the full variable domain is DSGVTQTPKHLITATGQRVTLRCSPRSGDLSVYWYQQSLDQGLQFLIQYYNGEERAKGNILERFSAQQFPDLHSELNLSSLELGDSALYFCASSVGTGPWGSLHFGNGTRLTVT.

V and J are TRBV5-1 and TRBJ1-2, with a weak D call TRBD1 (6 bases). The germline gives CDR1 SGHRS, CDR2 YFSETQ. Trimming pared 4 bases from V and 4 bases from J, leaving 14 bases between. The CDR3 has 14 amino acids. This CDR3 is CASSPRTDPYGYTF. The CDR3 DNA sequence: TGCGCCAGCAGCCCGCGGACAGATCCCTATGGCTACACCTTC.

The chain employs TRBV29-1 and TRBJ2-1, with D possibly being TRBD1 (5 bases). CDR1 and CDR2 from the germline V gene are SQVTM and ANQGSEA. Trimming removed 0 bases from V and 8 bases from J, with 14 bases in between. CDR3 length equals 14 residues. The DNA for the CDR3 is TGCAGCGTTGAAGATCGCCCAGGGTGGGATGAGCAGTTCTTC. Protein sequence: CSVEDRPGWDEQFF.

The chain carries TRBV19 and TRBJ2-7, with TRBD2 matching 8 bases. V gave up 5 bases and J gave up 2 bases; unmatched junction bases: 8. This CDR3 has 15 amino acids. The germline V gene has CDR1 LNHDA and CDR2 SQIVND (reference sequence). CDR3 sequence reads: CASSAAAGGAYEQYV. The CDR3 region has the DNA TGTGCCAGTAGTGCCGCGGCGGGGGGCGCCTACGAGCAGTACGTC.

CDR3 nucleotide sequence: TGTGCCAGCAGCTTCCGAACAGGGGGCGCTTCGTCCGGGGAGACCCAGTACTTC. This gives the protein CASSFRTGGASSGETQYF. The chain combines TRBV11-3 with TRBJ2-5; TRBD1 aligns across 9 bases. The CDR3 covers 18 residues. Germline trimming cut 3 bases from V and 5 bases from J; bases unmatched to any gene: 16. Germline loops: CDR1 SGHNT, CDR2 YENEEA. Using reference TRBV11-3 and TRBJ2-5 for the parts outside the CDR3, the full variable domain is EAGVVQSPRYKIIEKKQPVAFWCNPISGHNTLYWYLQNLGQGPELLIRYENEEAVDDSQLPKDRFSAERLKGVDSTLKIQPAELGDSAVYLCASSFRTGGASSGETQYFGPGTRLLVL.

J is TRBJ1-2 and V is TRBV28; no definite D call. V lost 5 bases and J 8 bases, leaving 15 bases between the germline ends. Germline V lookup: CDR1 MDHEN, CDR2 SYDVKM. CDR3 size: 13 residues. CDR3 sequence: CASSLKGSNGYTF. The DNA for the CDR3 is TGTGCCAGCAGTCTCAAGGGCTCGAACGGCTACACCTTC.